Detailed here is one T cell receptor beta chain. The antigen remains undetermined. The entry originates in a study of cytomegalovirus exposure and HLA in healthy donors. Germline values: CDR1 MNHEY, CDR2 SVGAGI. CDR3 length: 13 amino acids. Trimming cost V 5 bases and J 0 bases, with 4 bases left between them. Study-wide findings and caveats: Trimming of TCR beta V- and J-genes showed a link, identified in a later analysis, to a missense DCLRE1C variant. Researchers had no immune exposure information except CMV serostatus available.

A multiplex PCR was run with 60 Vbeta primers and 13 Jbeta primers. Libraries were prepared by immunoSEQ multiplex PCR; TCRdb keeps only in-frame clonotypes and omits some of them. The sample shows 190,000 or so clones, roughly 87% of them seen only once. The rearrangement uses TRBV6-5 and TRBJ2-2, with D unresolved. The sample comprised PBMCs. This clonotype was obtained from a man over 45 in good health and CMV-seronegative. The CDR3 region is CASSRSNTGELFF. DNA of the CDR3: TGTGCCAGCAGTCGGTCGAACACCGGGGAGCTGTTTTTT.